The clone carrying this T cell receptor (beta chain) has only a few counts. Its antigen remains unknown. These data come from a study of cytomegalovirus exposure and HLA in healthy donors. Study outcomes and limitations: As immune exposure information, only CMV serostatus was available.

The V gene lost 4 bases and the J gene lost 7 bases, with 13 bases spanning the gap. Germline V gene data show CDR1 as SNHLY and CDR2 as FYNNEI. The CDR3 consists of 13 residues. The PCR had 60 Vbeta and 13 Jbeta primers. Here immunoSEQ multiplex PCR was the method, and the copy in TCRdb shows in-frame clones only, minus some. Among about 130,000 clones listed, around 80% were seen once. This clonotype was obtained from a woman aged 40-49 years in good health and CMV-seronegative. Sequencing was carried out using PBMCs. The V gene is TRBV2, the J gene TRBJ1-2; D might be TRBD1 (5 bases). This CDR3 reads CASSVQGPRGYTF. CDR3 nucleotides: TGTGCCAGCAGTGTCCAGGGCCCGCGTGGCTACACCTTC.